The 10 T cell receptor beta chains in this list originate from one sample, sequenced in a study of blood T cell repertoires in COVID-19. This table comes from immunoSEQ multiplex PCR, and its TCRdb copy is limited to in-frame clones, with some not included. The sample lists about 200,000 clones; less than 90% were seen once. Sequencing input: peripheral blood. The source is a woman aged 65 to 85 with acute or convalescent COVID-19.

The rearrangement joins TRBV5-6 to TRBJ1-2; 7 bases fit TRBD1. Germline CDR1 is SGHDT and CDR2 is YYEEEE. V shed 4 bases and J 5 bases; nucleotides not matched to a gene: 5. This CDR3 has 13 residues. In nucleotides, the CDR3 is TGTGCCAGCAGCCGGACACAGGGGTATGGCTACACCTTC. It specifies CASSRTQGYGYTF.

The genes are TRBV11-2 and TRBJ2-1; D is possibly TRBD1 (5 bases). CDR1 and CDR2 (germline): SGHAT, FQNNGV. The V end was cut by 4 bases, the J end by 0 bases, with 10 bases between. The CDR3 has 15 residues. CDR3: CASSYRQSSYNEQFF. The CDR3 nucleotides are TGTGCCAGCAGCTACCGACAGAGCTCCTACAATGAGCAGTTCTTC. Variable domain in full (rest from reference TRBV11-2 and TRBJ2-1): EAGVAQSPRYKIIEKRQSVAFWCNPISGHATLYWYQQILGQGPKLLIQFQNNGVVDDSQLPKDRFSAERLKGVDSTLKIQPAKLEDSAVYLCASSYRQSSYNEQFFGPGTRLTVL.

The gene calls are TRBV12-5 and TRBJ2-2; D uncertain. V was trimmed by 0 bases and J by 5 bases, leaving 10 bases between them. This CDR3 region has 15 residues. The germline gives CDR1 LGHNT, CDR2 FRNRAP. This CDR3 is CASGLVAQQTGELFF. In DNA form, the CDR3 reads TGTGCTAGTGGTTTGGTAGCACAGCAGACCGGGGAGCTGTTTTTT.

To note about this clone: Sequence at one end of the junction differs from germline and may be a read error. V usage is TRBV7-7 and J usage is TRBJ2-5, with a weak D call TRBD2 (6 bases). The length of the CDR3 is 14 residues. Germline lookup yields CDR1 SSHAT and CDR2 FNYEAQ (reference sequence). The CDR3 region has the DNA TGTGCTAGCAGCTCGGACGGGGCGGGGGAGACCCAGTACTTC. Its translation: CASSSDGAGETQYF.

The chain uses TRBV9 and TRBJ2-3; 7 bases fit TRBD1. The CDR3 spans 14 residues. The ends lost 3 bases at V and 1 base at J; junction bases unmatched: 2. Per the germline V gene, CDR1 is SGDLS and CDR2 is YYNGEE. The CDR3 reads CASSADRGTDTQYF. In DNA, the CDR3 is TGTGCCAGCAGCGCCGACAGGGGCACAGATACGCAGTATTTT.

This clone was counted only a few times. The chain couples TRBV18 to TRBJ1-5; D perhaps matches TRBD1 (5 bases). The ends were cut back, 2 bases at V and 4 bases at J, with 9 bases in the middle. Germline V gene lookup returns CDR1 KGHSH and CDR2 LQKENI. The CDR3 runs to 14 residues. CDR3 coding DNA: TGTGCCAGCTCACCAGCCAGGGATAATCAGCCCCAGCATTTT. It yields the protein CASSPARDNQPQHF.

This clone showed up just a few times. The CDR3 region has the DNA TGTGCCAGCTCACTGAACCCAGGGGATACGCAGTATTTT. Translation: CASSLNPGDTQYF. J is TRBJ2-3 and V is TRBV18, with D possibly being TRBD1 (5 bases). Per the germline V gene, CDR1 is KGHSH and CDR2 is LQKENI. The CDR3 covers 13 residues. With 4 bases removed from V and 6 bases from J, the gap between germline ends came to 11 bases.

The genes are TRBV5-6 and TRBJ1-6, with a tentative D call TRBD1 (5 bases). Trimming shortened V by 2 bases and J by 6 bases, and 6 bases separated the two germline ends. Looked up from germline, CDR1 is SGHDT and CDR2 is YYEEEE. CDR3 length: 13 residues. The CDR3 DNA reads TGTGCCAGCAGCTTAGACAGTAATTCACCCCTCCACTTT. Translation gives CASSLDSNSPLHF.

This clone was picked up a small number of times. V gene TRBV6-5 combines with J gene TRBJ2-5; a possible D gene is TRBD1 (5 bases). From germline, CDR1 is MNHEY and CDR2 SVGAGI. CDR3 size: 13 residues. The V gene lost 8 bases and the J gene lost 0 bases, with 10 bases spanning the gap. The CDR3, as DNA: TGTGCCAGCGGACGACAGCACCAAGAGACCCAGTACTTC. This gives the protein CASGRQHQETQYF.

This clone was detected only once. The chain has TRBV7-2 and TRBJ1-4; 9 bases are a match to TRBD1. The J segment lost 8 bases and the V segment lost 5 bases, leaving 9 bases of the junction unmatched. Germline V gene lookup returns CDR1 SGHTA and CDR2 FQGNSA. This CDR3 has 15 amino acids. CDR3 amino acids: CASSVSGTGREKLFF. The CDR3 coding sequence is TGTGCCAGCAGCGTCTCCGGGACAGGGAGAGAAAAACTGTTTTTT.